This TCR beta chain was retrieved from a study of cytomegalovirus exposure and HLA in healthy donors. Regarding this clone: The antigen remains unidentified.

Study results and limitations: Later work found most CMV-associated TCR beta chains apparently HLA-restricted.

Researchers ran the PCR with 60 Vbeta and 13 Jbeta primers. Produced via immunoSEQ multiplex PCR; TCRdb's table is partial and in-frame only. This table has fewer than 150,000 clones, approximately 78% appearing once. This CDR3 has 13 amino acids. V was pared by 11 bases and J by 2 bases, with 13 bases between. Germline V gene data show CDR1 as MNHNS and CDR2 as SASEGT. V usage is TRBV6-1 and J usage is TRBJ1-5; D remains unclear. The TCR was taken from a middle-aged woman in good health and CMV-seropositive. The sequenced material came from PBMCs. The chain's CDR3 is CALDSGGNQPQHF. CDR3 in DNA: TGTGCCCTGGACTCGGGCGGCAATCAGCCCCAGCATTTT.